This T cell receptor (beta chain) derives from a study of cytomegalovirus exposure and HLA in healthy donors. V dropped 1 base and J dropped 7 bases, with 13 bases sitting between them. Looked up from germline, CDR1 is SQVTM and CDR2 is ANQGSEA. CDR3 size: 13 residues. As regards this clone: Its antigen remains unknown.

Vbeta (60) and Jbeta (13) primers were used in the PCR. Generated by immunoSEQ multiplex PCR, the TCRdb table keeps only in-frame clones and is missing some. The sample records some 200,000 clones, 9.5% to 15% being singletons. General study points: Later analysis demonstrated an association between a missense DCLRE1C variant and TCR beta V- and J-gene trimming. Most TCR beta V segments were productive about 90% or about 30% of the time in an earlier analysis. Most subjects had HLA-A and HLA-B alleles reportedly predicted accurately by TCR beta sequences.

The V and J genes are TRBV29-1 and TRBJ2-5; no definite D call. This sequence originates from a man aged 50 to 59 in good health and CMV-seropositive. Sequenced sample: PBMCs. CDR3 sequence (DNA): TGCAGCGTTGAAGCCGGCCTTGGAGTGACCCAGTACTTC. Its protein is CSVEAGLGVTQYF.